Reported below is one T cell receptor beta chain. Antigen unknown. Sequencing was at deep level. Method: immunoSEQ multiplex PCR; TCRdb's copy keeps in-frame clones and lacks some. The table lists 2 million to 2.5 million clones, 85% to 95% of them singletons. This entry comes from a study of shared clonotypes between healthy human individuals. About the research overall: Donor composition was a couple of women and a few men, aged 18 to 49.

The CDR3 consists of 15 residues. CDR1 MNHNS and CDR2 SASEGT come from the germline V gene. V was cut by 4 bases and J by 3 bases, with 13 bases left in between. Whole-study findings and limits: Sequencing depth was predicted to influence how clonotypes are shared among donors. Roughly 5% of naive CD4 clonotypes were common to four donors.

The rearrangement links TRBV6-1 to TRBJ1-5; tentative D call: TRBD1 (6 bases). The sample consisted of naive CD4+ T cells from PBMCs. Subset denoted: CD45RA+ positively selected. The sequence was collected from a young man in good health. Some clones in this sample may be carry-over from other donors' samples. CDR3 sequence: CASSVFGQPNQPQHF. CDR3 nucleotide sequence: TGTGCCAGCAGTGTTTTTGGACAGCCCAATCAGCCCCAGCATTTT.